These 22 T cell receptor beta chains share one sample of origin, sequenced in a study of shared clonotypes between healthy human individuals. Generated by immunoSEQ multiplex PCR, the TCRdb table keeps only in-frame clones and is missing some. The sample has more than 2,000,000 clones, 90% to 95% seen once; the top ten hold approximately 0.4%. Sequencing was carried out using naive CD4+ T cells from PBMCs. Regarding subset: CD45RA+ positively selected. Receptors were obtained from a man younger than 30 in good health. Some clones in this sample may be carry-over from other donors' samples.

In its sample, this clone was seen once. The chain links TRBV6-5 to TRBJ2-5; tentative D call: TRBD2 (6 bases). Looked up from germline, CDR1 is MNHEY and CDR2 is SVGAGI. CDR3 length equals 14 residues. Trimming shortened V by 2 bases and J by 5 bases, and 12 bases separated the two germline ends. The CDR3 here is CASSYLAGRETQYF. CDR3 bases: TGTGCCAGCAGTTACCTGGCAGGGAGGGAGACCCAGTACTTC.

Concerning this clone: Other DNA sequences in this specimen translate into the identical CDR3. V usage is TRBV11-3 and J usage is TRBJ2-7; TRBD1 aligns across 8 bases. The CDR3 runs to 12 residues. CDR1 and CDR2 (germline): SGHNT, YENEEA. V gave up 6 bases and J gave up 6 bases; unmatched junction bases: 4. This CDR3 reads CASSLTGGEQYF. In DNA form, the CDR3 reads TGTGCCAGCAGTCTCACAGGGGGCGAGCAGTACTTC. The full variable domain, with the rest looked up from reference TRBV11-3 and TRBJ2-7, is EAGVVQSPRYKIIEKKQPVAFWCNPISGHNTLYWYLQNLGQGPELLIRYENEEAVDDSQLPKDRFSAERLKGVDSTLKIQPAELGDSAVYLCASSLTGGEQYFGPGTRLTVT.

This chain's CDR3 is CASSSRDRANTEAFF. As DNA, the CDR3 is TGTGCCAGCAGCTCTCGTGACAGGGCGAACACTGAAGCTTTCTTT. The V and J genes are TRBV7-8 and TRBJ1-1; 7 positions agree with TRBD1. J gave up 1 base and V 4 bases, and 6 bases lay outside the gene matches. CDR1 and CDR2 from the germline V gene are SGHVS and FQNEAQ. This CDR3 has 15 amino acids. Looking up the rest from reference TRBV7-8 and TRBJ1-1 gives the full variable domain: GAGVSQSPRYKVAKRGQDVALRCDPISGHVSLFWYQQALGQGPEFLTYFQNEAQLDKSGLPSDRFFAERPEGSVSTLKIQRTQQEDSAVYLCASSSRDRANTEAFFGQGTRLTVV.

The gene calls are TRBV27 and TRBJ2-3, with D unclear. The CDR3 runs to 15 residues. The germline V and J ends were trimmed by 5 bases and 1 base, with 13 bases remaining between them. In germline, CDR1 is MNHEY, CDR2 SMNVEV (reference sequence). The CDR3 nucleotides are TGTGCCAGCAGTCGCTTTGTGTGGGGCACAGATACGCAGTATTTT. It yields the protein CASSRFVWGTDTQYF.

This rearrangement joins TRBV19 to TRBJ1-5, with D possibly TRBD1 on 5 matching bases. CDR1 and CDR2 (germline): LNHDA, SQIVND (reference sequence). This CDR3 comprises 15 residues. The V end lost 4 bases, the J end lost 0 bases, and 10 bases lay between the germline ends. The CDR3 sequence: CASSRNRISNQPQHF. CDR3 in DNA: TGTGCCAGTAGTAGGAACAGGATTAGCAATCAGCCCCAGCATTTT.

This clone was observed once. The chain couples TRBV28 to TRBJ1-5; a weak D match, TRBD1 (6 bases). Per the germline V gene, CDR1 is MDHEN and CDR2 is SYDVKM. Deletions cut 4 bases from V and 6 bases from J, with 31 bases between. This CDR3 has 20 residues. CDR3 in DNA: TGTGCCAGCAGTTACCGATCGGGGGCAGGGGTACAGAGCTTCACTCAGCCCCAGCATTTT. Protein sequence: CASSYRSGAGVQSFTQPQHF.

The chain joins TRBV14 to TRBJ2-7; D unclear. The CDR3 loop spans 12 amino acids. V was shortened by 2 bases and J by 5 bases, with 7 bases between the two germline ends. Germline V gives CDR1 SGHDN, CDR2 FVKESK. CDR3 sequence: CASSQSFHEQYF. The CDR3 DNA reads as TGTGCCAGCAGCCAATCCTTCCACGAGCAGTACTTC.

This clone came up once. The CDR3 is CASSRTGQENQPQHF. CDR3 bases: TGTGCCAGCAGCCGAACCGGACAGGAGAATCAGCCCCAGCATTTT. The chain uses TRBV7-2 and TRBJ1-5, with 7 bases aligning to TRBD1. Trimming took 5 bases from V and 4 from J; bases not matched to a gene: 8. From germline, CDR1 is SGHTA and CDR2 FQGNSA. CDR3 size: 15 residues.

As for this clone: Other DNA sequences of this sample code for an identical CDR3. The chain carries TRBV7-9 and TRBJ2-7, with D uncertain. Trimming cost V 5 bases and J 2 bases, with 10 bases left between them. Germline CDR1 SEHNR, CDR2 FQNEAQ (reference sequence). The CDR3 totals 13 residues. The CDR3: CASSPGPAYEQYF. The CDR3 bases are TGTGCCAGCAGCCCCGGACCGGCCTACGAGCAGTACTTC. The full variable domain, completed using reference TRBV7-9 and TRBJ2-7, is DTGVSQNPRHKITKRGQNVTFRCDPISEHNRLYWYRQTLGQGPEFLTYFQNEAQLEKSRLLSDRFSAERPKGSFSTLEIQRTEQGDSAMYLCASSPGPAYEQYFGPGTRLTVT.

The V and J genes are TRBV28 and TRBJ2-1; 7 bases line up with TRBD1. The CDR3 has 14 amino acids. Germline V gene sequence: CDR1 MDHEN, CDR2 SYDVKM. Trimming removed 5 bases from V and 5 bases from J; junction bases left unmatched: 6. CDR3 sequence: CASSPGDRNNEQFF. The DNA of the CDR3 is TGTGCCAGCAGTCCTGGGGACAGAAACAATGAGCAGTTCTTC.

This chain links TRBV18 with TRBJ1-3, with D possibly TRBD1 on 5 matching bases. The CDR3 has 16 residues. From germline, CDR1 is KGHSH and CDR2 LQKENI. Trimming shortened V by 1 base and J by 1 base, and 11 bases separated the two germline ends. The CDR3 DNA reads as TGTGCCAGCTCACCACTTGATGGGGCGTCTGGAAACACCATATATTTT. It encodes CASSPLDGASGNTIYF.

This clone was counted a single time. The chain employs TRBV5-6 and TRBJ2-7; a possible D gene is TRBD1 (5 bases). Looked up from germline, CDR1 is SGHDT and CDR2 is YYEEEE. Trimming left V 6 bases short and J 3 bases short, with 19 bases between. The CDR3 is made up of 15 amino acids. CDR3 in amino acids: CASTQGPVILYEQYF. The CDR3 bases are TGTGCCAGCACCCAGGGCCCAGTTATCCTCTACGAGCAGTACTTC.

The rearrangement joins TRBV6-1 to TRBJ1-1, with D uncertain. CDR1 is MNHNS and CDR2 is SASEGT in the germline V gene. The CDR3 is made up of 14 amino acids. The ends were cut back, 10 bases at V and 0 bases at J, with 15 bases in the middle. The CDR3 DNA sequence: TGTGCCACCTCGGCCCGGGAATTGAACACTGAAGCTTTCTTT. Amino acids: CATSARELNTEAFF.

J is TRBJ1-5 and V is TRBV15; maybe TRBD1 (6 bases). Germline assignment: CDR1 LNHNV and CDR2 YYDKDF (reference sequence). Trimming took 6 bases from V and 0 from J, leaving 6 bases between them. This CDR3 is 13 amino acids long. This chain's CDR3 is CATRGHSNQPQHF. The CDR3 DNA follows: TGTGCCACCAGGGGACATAGCAATCAGCCCCAGCATTTT.

The CDR3 DNA reads as TGTGCCAGCAGCTACAATGAGCAGTTCTTC. Translating it yields CASSYNEQFF. The J gene is TRBJ2-1, the V gene TRBV7-2; no firm D call. V was clipped by 4 bases and J by 5 bases, with 0 bases between them. The CDR3 spans 10 residues. CDR1 SGHTA and CDR2 FQGNSA come from the germline V gene.

This rearrangement joins TRBV18 to TRBJ1-4, with D possibly TRBD1 on 6 matching bases. Looked up from germline, CDR1 is KGHSH and CDR2 is LQKENI. This CDR3 has 16 amino acids. V lost 1 base and J lost 2, with 11 bases in between. CDR3 protein: CASSPLLRGTNEKLFF. The CDR3, as DNA: TGTGCCAGCTCACCACTCCTCAGGGGCACTAATGAAAAACTGTTTTTT. The whole variable domain, filled in from reference TRBV18 and TRBJ1-4, reads NAGVMQNPRHLVRRRGQEARLRCSPMKGHSHVYWYRQLPEEGLKFMVYLQKENIIDESGMPKERFSAEFPKEGPSILRIQQVVRGDSAAYFCASSPLLRGTNEKLFFGSGTQLSVL.

The CDR3, as DNA: TGTGCCAGCAGTTTACCGGCATATAGTCAGCCCCAGCATTTT. Translated, it gives CASSLPAYSQPQHF. The chain joins TRBV28 to TRBJ1-5; D unresolved. The germline gives CDR1 MDHEN, CDR2 SYDVKM. CDR3 length: 14 amino acids. V was cut by 2 bases and J by 6 bases, with 11 bases left in between.

In DNA form, the CDR3 reads TGTGCCAGCAGCCCGGCCGGGGGGCCGGGGGAGACCCAGTACTTC. Its protein is CASSPAGGPGETQYF. The J gene is TRBJ2-5, the V gene TRBV28, with D possibly matching TRBD2 (7 bases). The V gene's germline CDR1 is MDHEN and CDR2 SYDVKM. V was clipped by 6 bases and J by 5 bases, with 19 bases between them. There are 15 residues in the CDR3.

This chain joins TRBV5-1 and TRBJ2-2; no clear D gene. This CDR3 region has 14 residues. CDR1 and CDR2 from the germline V gene are SGHRS and YFSETQ. V gave up 1 base and J gave up 1 base, with 5 bases separating them. CDR3 residues: CASSLMQNTGELFF. The CDR3 DNA follows: TGCGCCAGCAGCTTGATGCAGAACACCGGGGAGCTGTTTTTT.

The CDR3 spells CASSRTGGSPEAFF. In nucleotides, the CDR3 is TGTGCCAGCAGTCGCACAGGGGGAAGCCCTGAAGCTTTCTTT. J is TRBJ1-1 and V is TRBV28; TRBD1 matches at 8 bases. This CDR3 comprises 14 residues. Trimming took 5 bases from V and 6 from J; bases not matched to a gene: 8. The germline CDR1 and CDR2 sequences are MDHEN and SYDVKM.

This clone is a singleton in its sample. The V gene is TRBV11-2, the J gene TRBJ1-2, with a tentative D call TRBD1 (5 bases). Per the germline V gene, CDR1 is SGHAT and CDR2 is FQNNGV. The length of the CDR3 is 14 residues. The germline V and J ends were trimmed by 6 bases and 0 bases, with 11 bases remaining between them. The CDR3 region has the DNA TGTGCCAGCAGAAGGCCAGGGACTAACTATGGCTACACCTTC. Translating it yields CASRRPGTNYGYTF.

The gene calls are TRBV4-2 and TRBJ2-3, with D unresolved. Germline V gives CDR1 LGHNA, CDR2 YNFKEQ. This CDR3 has 15 amino acids. V lost 1 base and J lost 4, with 12 bases in between. The CDR3 nucleotides read TGTGCCAGCAGCCAAGGGCAAGGGTCCCCAGATACGCAGTATTTT. It translates to CASSQGQGSPDTQYF.